One and the same sample provided the 17 T cell receptor beta chains below, sequenced in a study of T cell repertoires in aging, cancer and after chemotherapy. Peripheral blood genomic DNA, not sorted cells or RNA, was the template. Rearranged V-D-J TRB sequences were amplified with a mixed TRB-A/B primer pool. MiXCR, run by TCRdb on the multiplex PCR reads, gives a single entry per CDR3 protein. The sample lists approximately 3,000 distinct CDR3 sequences; roughly a fifth were seen once. The specimen was blood. Every receptor here comes from a human donor with a solid tumor.

The V gene is TRBV14, the J gene TRBJ1-3; tentative D call: TRBD1 (5 bases). V lost 0 bases to trimming and J lost 4 bases, with 13 bases between them. The CDR3 has 16 residues. Germline-derived CDR1 and CDR2 are SGHDN and FVKESK. The CDR3 sequence: CASSQDLRGYGNTIYF. DNA for the CDR3: TGTGCCAGCAGCCAAGACCTCCGGGGGTACGGAAACACCATATATTTT. The variable domain in full, with the rest retrieved from reference TRBV14 and TRBJ1-3, is EAGVTQFPSHSVIEKGQTVTLRCDPISGHDNLYWYRRVMGKEIKFLLHFVKESKQDESGMPNNRFLAERTGGTYSTLKVQPAELEDSGVYFCASSQDLRGYGNTIYFGEGSWLTVV.

A few counts support this clonotype. The chain employs TRBV12-3 or TRBV12-4 and TRBJ2-3, with TRBD2 matching over 15 bases. CDR3 length: 18 residues. V shed 5 bases, J shed 8 bases, and the junction held 14 bases outside the gene matches. CDR3 protein: CASSRTSGGVVFGLTQYF. The CDR3 nucleotides read TGTGCCAGCAGTCGGACTAGCGGGGGGGTTGTATTTGGGCTTACGCAGTATTTT.

This rearrangement joins TRBV7-2 to TRBJ2-7; TRBD1 agrees at 9 bases. The CDR3 spans 16 residues. Per germline, CDR1 SGHTA and CDR2 FQGNSA. Losses at the gene ends were 6 bases for V and 4 bases for J; bases not matched to a gene: 13. CDR3 residues: CASSPGTGIGGYEQYF. Here the CDR3 DNA reads TGTGCCAGCAGTCCTGGGACAGGGATAGGGGGGTACGAGCAGTACTTC. Full variable domain (missing parts from reference TRBV7-2 and TRBJ2-7): GAGVSQSPSNKVTEKGKDVELRCDPISGHTALYWYRQSLGQGLEFLIYFQGNSAPDKSGLPSDRFSAERTGGSVSTLTIQRTQQEDSAVYLCASSPGTGIGGYEQYFGPGTRLTVT.

By share, this clonotype counts as medium-sized (0.01 to 0.1%). This chain connects TRBV6-6 to TRBJ2-3, with 8 bases lining up with TRBD2. Germline V lookup: CDR1 MNHNY, CDR2 SVGAGI (reference sequence). Trimming took 8 bases from V and 3 from J; bases not matched to a gene: 7. The CDR3 runs to 14 residues. The CDR3 DNA follows: TGTGCCAGCGGGGGACTAGTAGGGACAGATACGCAGTATTTT. Residues: CASGGLVGTDTQYF.

By share, this clonotype counts as medium-sized. This chain uses TRBV5-6 with TRBJ2-7; 8 bases align to TRBD1. There are 14 residues in the CDR3. With V trimmed by 7 bases and J by 7 bases, 13 bases remained unmatched. Germline V gene lookup returns CDR1 SGHDT and CDR2 YYEEEE. CDR3 protein: CASGSQGALREQYF. The CDR3 nucleotides read TGTGCCAGCGGGTCTCAGGGGGCGCTCAGGGAGCAGTACTTC. Complete variable domain (other parts from reference TRBV5-6 and TRBJ2-7): DAGVTQSPTHLIKTRGQQVTLRCSPKSGHDTVSWYQQALGQGPQFIFQYYEEEERQRGNFPDRFSGHQFPNYSSELNVNALLLGDSALYLCASGSQGALREQYFGPGTRLTVT.

The rearrangement links TRBV7-9 to TRBJ1-2, with 8 nucleotides matching TRBD1. CDR1 SEHNR and CDR2 FQNEAQ come from the germline V gene (reference sequence). This CDR3 has 18 residues. Unmatched junction bases numbered 11, after V lost 2 bases and J lost 0 bases. Here the CDR3 DNA reads TGTGCCAGCAGCTTAAATAGCAGGGGGCTTCGACCTAACTATGGCTACACCTTC. This translates into CASSLNSRGLRPNYGYTF.

This clonotype is large. This rearrangement joins TRBV29-1 to TRBJ2-1; D not resolved. Trimming removed 1 base from V and 0 bases from J, with 10 bases in between. Per germline, CDR1 SQVTM and CDR2 ANQGSEA. The CDR3 is 15 amino acids. The DNA of the CDR3 is TGCAGCGTTGAAGGGGGTTCGAGCTCCTACAATGAGCAGTTCTTC. Encoded protein: CSVEGGSSSYNEQFF.

This clonotype showed up just a few times. CDR3 residues: CASSPSLLYEQFF. In DNA, the CDR3 is TGTGCCAGCAGCCCGAGCCTTCTATATGAGCAGTTCTTC. The chain is built from TRBV9 and TRBJ2-1; D unresolved. The germline V and J ends were trimmed by 4 bases and 8 bases, with 13 bases remaining between them. Germline CDR1 is SGDLS and CDR2 is YYNGEE. CDR3 length equals 13 residues.

The chain couples TRBV4-3 to TRBJ1-6; no clear D gene. CDR1 and CDR2 (germline): LGHNA, YSLEER. V lost 0 bases and J lost 10, with 13 bases in between. This CDR3 contains 15 residues. The CDR3 region has the DNA TGCGCCAGCAGCCAAGAGAGAGGGAACCGGTCACCCCTCCACTTT. It translates to CASSQERGNRSPLHF.

In this sample, this clonotype is medium-sized (0.01 to 0.1%). This sequence joins TRBV20-1 and TRBJ1-2, with D hard to call. CDR1 is DFQATT, CDR2 SNEGSKA, per germline (reference sequence). CDR3 length equals 13 residues. V lost 0 bases and J 0 bases, leaving 5 bases between the germline ends. This CDR3 is CSARDTTNYGYTF. The CDR3 DNA reads as TGCAGTGCTAGAGACACAACTAACTATGGCTACACCTTC.

This clonotype is medium-sized (0.01 to 0.1%). The V and J genes are TRBV20-1 and TRBJ2-7; TRBD1 matches at 9 bases. The germline gives CDR1 DFQATT, CDR2 SNEGSKA (reference sequence). There are 14 residues in the CDR3. The V and J ends lost 2 bases and 4 bases, in that order; junction bases with no gene match: 6. CDR3 residues: CSARIPGTGYEQYF. Written as DNA, the CDR3 is TGCAGTGCTAGAATCCCGGGGACAGGGTACGAGCAGTACTTC.

The chain employs TRBV20-1 and TRBJ1-1; D might be TRBD1 (6 bases). CDR3 length: 13 amino acids. The V gene's germline CDR1 is DFQATT and CDR2 SNEGSKA (reference sequence). Trimming shortened V by 6 bases and J by 1 base, and 12 bases separated the two germline ends. In DNA form, the CDR3 reads TGCAGTGCCTTGGGACACCCGAACACTGAAGCTTTCTTT. It is translated as CSALGHPNTEAFF.

This clonotype is classed as medium-sized. CDR3 amino acids: CASTDRGAYGYTF. In DNA form, the CDR3 reads TGTGCCAGTACCGACAGGGGGGCCTATGGCTACACCTTC. V gene TRBV19 combines with J gene TRBJ1-2, with 9 positions matching TRBD1. Trimming cost V 7 bases and J 4 bases; bases outside gene matches: 4. The CDR3 contains 13 residues. Germline values: CDR1 LNHDA, CDR2 SQIVND (reference sequence).

This clonotype was counted only a few times. V gene TRBV18 combines with J gene TRBJ1-4; tentatively, D is TRBD1 (6 bases). Germline CDR1 reads KGHSH; CDR2 reads LQKENI. Trimming pared 3 bases from V and 0 bases from J, leaving 11 bases between. The CDR3 length is 16 residues. The CDR3 loop reads CASSPREGATNEKLFF. CDR3 nucleotide sequence: TGTGCCAGCTCACCCCGGGAGGGGGCAACTAATGAAAAACTGTTTTTT.

The table lists this clonotype with a few counts. This rearrangement joins TRBV20-1 to TRBJ2-1, with 9 bases matching TRBD2. V lost 4 bases, J lost 6 bases, and 7 bases stayed unmatched. The CDR3 is 14 amino acids. CDR1 and CDR2 (germline): DFQATT, SNEGSKA (reference sequence). CDR3 sequence: CSATGGGAGNEQFF. The CDR3 coding sequence is TGCAGTGCTACCGGCGGGGGGGCCGGCAATGAGCAGTTCTTC.

This clonotype is large by share. The chain employs TRBV7-2 and TRBJ2-1; TRBD2 aligns across 12 bases. This CDR3 is 16 amino acids long. Per the germline V gene, CDR1 is SGHTA and CDR2 is FQGNSA. V dropped 1 base and J dropped 10; count of bases not matched to a gene: 8. CDR3 in amino acids: CASSLVASGGAEEQFF. CDR3 nucleotide sequence: TGTGCCAGCAGCTTAGTGGCTAGCGGGGGGGCAGAAGAGCAGTTCTTC.

CDR3 in amino acids: CASSTGTNYGYTF. CDR3 bases: TGCGCCAGCAGCACAGGGACCAACTATGGCTACACCTTC. V and J are TRBV5-1 and TRBJ1-2, with a tentative D call TRBD1 (6 bases). CDR3 length equals 13 residues. CDR1 and CDR2 from the germline V gene are SGHRS and YFSETQ. Trimming took off 4 bases at V and 2 bases at J, with 9 bases between the two ends.